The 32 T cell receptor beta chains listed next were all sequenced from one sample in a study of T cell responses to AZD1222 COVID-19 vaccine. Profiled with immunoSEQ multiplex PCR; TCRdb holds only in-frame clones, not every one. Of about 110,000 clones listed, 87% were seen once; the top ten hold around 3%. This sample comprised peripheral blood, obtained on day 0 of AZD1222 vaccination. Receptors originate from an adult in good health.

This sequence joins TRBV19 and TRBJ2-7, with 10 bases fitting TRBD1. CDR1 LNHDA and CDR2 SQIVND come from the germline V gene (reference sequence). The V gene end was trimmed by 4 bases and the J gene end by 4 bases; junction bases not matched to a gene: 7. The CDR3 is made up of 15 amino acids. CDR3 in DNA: TGTGCCAGTAGTACAATTGGGACAGGGGAATACGAGCAGTACTTC. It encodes CASSTIGTGEYEQYF.

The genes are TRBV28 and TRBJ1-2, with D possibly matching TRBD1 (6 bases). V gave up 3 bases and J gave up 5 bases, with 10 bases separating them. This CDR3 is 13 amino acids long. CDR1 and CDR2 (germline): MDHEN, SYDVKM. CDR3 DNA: TGTGCCAGCAGTTTTCAGGACAGTTATGGCTACACCTTC. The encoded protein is CASSFQDSYGYTF.

The CDR3 DNA reads as TGTGCCAGCACTCCGACCGGACAGAGGAACACCGGGGAGCTGTTTTTT. Its translation: CASTPTGQRNTGELFF. The genes are TRBV5-4 and TRBJ2-2; possible D gene TRBD1, 6 bases. The V gene lost 6 bases and the J gene lost 1 base, with 16 bases spanning the gap. CDR1 and CDR2 from the germline V gene are SGHNT and YYREEE (reference sequence). The CDR3 has 16 amino acids.

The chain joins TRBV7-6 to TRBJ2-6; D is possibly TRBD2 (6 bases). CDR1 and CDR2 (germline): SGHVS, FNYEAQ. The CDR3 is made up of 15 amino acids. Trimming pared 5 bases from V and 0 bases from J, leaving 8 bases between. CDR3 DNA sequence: TGTGCCAGCAGCCCCGGGGGCTCTGGGGCCAACGTCCTGACTTTC. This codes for CASSPGGSGANVLTF.

CDR3 coding DNA: TGTGCCAGTAGTCCACAGAGGGCTAACTATGGCTACACCTTC. It translates to CASSPQRANYGYTF. The rearrangement uses TRBV19 and TRBJ1-2; D not certain. CDR1 and CDR2 from the germline V gene are LNHDA and SQIVND (reference sequence). CDR3 length: 14 residues. V was shortened by 5 bases and J by 0 bases, with 10 bases between the two germline ends. The complete variable domain, with remaining parts taken from reference TRBV19 and TRBJ1-2, reads DGGITQSPKYLFRKEGQNVTLSCEQNLNHDAMYWYRQDPGQGLRLIYYSQIVNDFQKGDIAEGYSVSREKKESFPLTVTSAQKNPTAFYLCASSPQRANYGYTFGSGTRLTVV.

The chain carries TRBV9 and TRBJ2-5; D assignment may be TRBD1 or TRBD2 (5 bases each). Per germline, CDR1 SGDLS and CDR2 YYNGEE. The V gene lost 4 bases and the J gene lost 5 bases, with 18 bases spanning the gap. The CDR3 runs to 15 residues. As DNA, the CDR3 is TGTGCCAGCAGCCCTGTAGGTATCGGGACGGAGACCCAGTACTTC. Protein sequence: CASSPVGIGTETQYF.

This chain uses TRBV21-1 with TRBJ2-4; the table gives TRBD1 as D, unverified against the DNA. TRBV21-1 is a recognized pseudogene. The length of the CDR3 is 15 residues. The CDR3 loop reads CASSKARVAKNIQYF. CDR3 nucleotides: TGTGCCAGCAGCAAAGCCAGGGTAGCCAAAAACATTCAGTACTTC.

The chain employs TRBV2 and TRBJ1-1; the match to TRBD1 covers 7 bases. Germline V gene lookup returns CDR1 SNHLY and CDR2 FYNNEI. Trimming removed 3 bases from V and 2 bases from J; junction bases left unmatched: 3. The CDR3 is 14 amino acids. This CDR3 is CASSERGPNTEAFF. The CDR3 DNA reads TGTGCCAGCAGTGAGAGGGGGCCTAACACTGAAGCTTTCTTT.

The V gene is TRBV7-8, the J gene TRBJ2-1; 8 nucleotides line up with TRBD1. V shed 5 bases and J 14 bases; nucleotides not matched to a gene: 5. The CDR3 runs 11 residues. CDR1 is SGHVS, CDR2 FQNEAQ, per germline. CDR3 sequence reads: CASSRQGREFF. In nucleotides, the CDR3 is TGTGCCAGCAGCCGACAGGGGCGAGAGTTCTTC.

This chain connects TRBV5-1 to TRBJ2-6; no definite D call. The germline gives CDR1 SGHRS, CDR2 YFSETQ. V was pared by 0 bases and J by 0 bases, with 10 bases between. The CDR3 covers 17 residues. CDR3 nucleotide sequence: TGCGCCAGCAGCTTGGGGGATGAATCCTCTGGGGCCAACGTCCTGACTTTC. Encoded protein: CASSLGDESSGANVLTF.

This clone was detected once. CDR3 protein: CASSPGQGAYEQYF. In DNA form, the CDR3 reads TGTGCCAGCAGCCCAGGACAGGGGGCCTACGAGCAGTACTTC. The V call is TRBV11-3, the J call TRBJ2-7; 10 nucleotides align to TRBD1. The J segment lost 2 bases and the V segment lost 5 bases, leaving 3 bases of the junction unmatched. CDR1 and CDR2 (germline): SGHNT, YENEEA. This CDR3 has 14 amino acids.

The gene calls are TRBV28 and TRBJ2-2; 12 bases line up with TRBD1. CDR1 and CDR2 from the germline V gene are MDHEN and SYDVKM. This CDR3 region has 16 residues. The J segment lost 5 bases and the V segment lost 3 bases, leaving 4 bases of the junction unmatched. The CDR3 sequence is CASSFGDRGLTGELFF. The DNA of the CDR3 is TGTGCCAGCAGTTTTGGGGACAGGGGGCTTACCGGGGAGCTGTTTTTT.

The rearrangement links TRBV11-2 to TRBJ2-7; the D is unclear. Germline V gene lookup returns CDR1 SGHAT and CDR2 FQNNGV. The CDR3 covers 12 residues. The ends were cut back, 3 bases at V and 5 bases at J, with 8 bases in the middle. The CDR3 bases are TGTGCCAGCAGCTTTTCTGAGGACGAGCAGTACTTC. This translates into CASSFSEDEQYF.

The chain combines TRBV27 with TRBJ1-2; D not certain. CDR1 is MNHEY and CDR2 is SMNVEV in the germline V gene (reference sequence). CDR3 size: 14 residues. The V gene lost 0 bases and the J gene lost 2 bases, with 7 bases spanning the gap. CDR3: CASSLSAANYGYTF. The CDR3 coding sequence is TGTGCCAGCAGTTTATCGGCAGCGAACTATGGCTACACCTTC.

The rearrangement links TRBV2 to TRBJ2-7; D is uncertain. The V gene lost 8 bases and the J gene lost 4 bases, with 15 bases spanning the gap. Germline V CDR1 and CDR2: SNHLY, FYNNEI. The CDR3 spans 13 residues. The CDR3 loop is CASRSDGGYEQYF. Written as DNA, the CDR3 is TGTGCCAGCCGATCGGACGGTGGGTACGAGCAGTACTTC. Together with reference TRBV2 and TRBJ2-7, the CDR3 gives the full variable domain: EPEVTQTPSHQVTQMGQEVILRCVPISNHLYFYWYRQILGQKVEFLVSFYNNEISEKSEIFDDQFSVERPDGSNFTLKIRSTKLEDSAMYFCASRSDGGYEQYFGPGTRLTVT.

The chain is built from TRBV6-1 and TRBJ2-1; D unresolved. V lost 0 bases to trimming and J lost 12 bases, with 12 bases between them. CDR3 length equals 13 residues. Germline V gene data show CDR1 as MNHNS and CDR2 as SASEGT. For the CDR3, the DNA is TGTGCCAGCAGTGAAGCGGCGGTCCAGTTGCAGTTCTTC. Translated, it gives CASSEAAVQLQFF.

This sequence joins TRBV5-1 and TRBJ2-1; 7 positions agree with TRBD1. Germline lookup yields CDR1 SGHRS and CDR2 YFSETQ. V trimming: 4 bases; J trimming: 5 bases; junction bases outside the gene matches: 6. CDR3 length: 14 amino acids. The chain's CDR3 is CASSVGQRDNEQFF. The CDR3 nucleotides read TGCGCCAGCAGCGTGGGACAGCGAGACAATGAGCAGTTCTTC.

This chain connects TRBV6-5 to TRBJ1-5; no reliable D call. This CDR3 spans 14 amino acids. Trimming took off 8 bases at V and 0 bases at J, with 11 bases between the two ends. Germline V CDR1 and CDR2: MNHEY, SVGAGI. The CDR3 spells CASWRIGSNQPQHF. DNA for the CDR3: TGTGCCAGCTGGAGAATTGGTAGCAATCAGCCCCAGCATTTT.

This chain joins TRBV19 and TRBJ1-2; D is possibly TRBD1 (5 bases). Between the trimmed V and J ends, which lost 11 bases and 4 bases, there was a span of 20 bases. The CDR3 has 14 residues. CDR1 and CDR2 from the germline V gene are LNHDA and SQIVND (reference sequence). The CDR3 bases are TGTGCCTCGATAAAAGGGGCAGGAGTCTATGGCTACACCTTC. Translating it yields CASIKGAGVYGYTF.

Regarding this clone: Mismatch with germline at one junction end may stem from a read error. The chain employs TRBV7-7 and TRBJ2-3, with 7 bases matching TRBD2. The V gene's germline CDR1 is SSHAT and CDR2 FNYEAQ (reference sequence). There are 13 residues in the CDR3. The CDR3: CASSRDYTDTQYF. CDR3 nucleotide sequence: TGTGCTAGCAGCCGGGACTACACAGATACGCAGTATTTT.

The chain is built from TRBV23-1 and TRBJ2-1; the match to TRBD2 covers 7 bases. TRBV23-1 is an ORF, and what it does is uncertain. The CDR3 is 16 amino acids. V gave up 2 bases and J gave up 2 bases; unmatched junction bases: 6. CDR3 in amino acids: CASSQAPSGTYNEQFF. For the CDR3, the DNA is TGCGCCAGCAGTCAAGCACCTAGCGGTACCTACAATGAGCAGTTCTTC.

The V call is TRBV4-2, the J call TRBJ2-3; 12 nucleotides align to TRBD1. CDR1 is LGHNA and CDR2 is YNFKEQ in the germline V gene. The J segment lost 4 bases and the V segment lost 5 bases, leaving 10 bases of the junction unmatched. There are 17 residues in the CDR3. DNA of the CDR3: TGTGCCAGCAGCACCCGGGACAGGGGGCTGGGGGCAGATACGCAGTATTTT. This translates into CASSTRDRGLGADTQYF.

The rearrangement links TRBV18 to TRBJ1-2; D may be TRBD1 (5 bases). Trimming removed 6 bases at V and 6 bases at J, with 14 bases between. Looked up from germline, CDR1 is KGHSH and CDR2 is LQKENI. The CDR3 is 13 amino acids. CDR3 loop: CASSLMMGDGYTF. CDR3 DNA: TGTGCCAGCTCCCTGATGATGGGGGATGGCTACACCTTC. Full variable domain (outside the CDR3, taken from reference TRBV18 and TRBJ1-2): NAGVMQNPRHLVRRRGQEARLRCSPMKGHSHVYWYRQLPEEGLKFMVYLQKENIIDESGMPKERFSAEFPKEGPSILRIQQVVRGDSAAYFCASSLMMGDGYTFGSGTRLTVV.

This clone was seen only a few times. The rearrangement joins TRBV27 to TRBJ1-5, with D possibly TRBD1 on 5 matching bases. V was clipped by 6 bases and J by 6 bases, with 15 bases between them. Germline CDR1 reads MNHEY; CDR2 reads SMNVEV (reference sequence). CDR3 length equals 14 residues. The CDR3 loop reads CASRVRGEGQPQHF. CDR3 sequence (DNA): TGTGCCAGCAGGGTACGGGGGGAAGGTCAGCCCCAGCATTTT.

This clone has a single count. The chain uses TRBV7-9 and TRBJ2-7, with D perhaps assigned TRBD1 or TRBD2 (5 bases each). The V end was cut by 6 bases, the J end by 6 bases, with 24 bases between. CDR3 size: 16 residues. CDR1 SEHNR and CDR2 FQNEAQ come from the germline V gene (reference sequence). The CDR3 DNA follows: TGTGCCAGCAGTTACGATTCGGGGCAGGGTTCCCCCGAGCAGTACTTC. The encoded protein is CASSYDSGQGSPEQYF.

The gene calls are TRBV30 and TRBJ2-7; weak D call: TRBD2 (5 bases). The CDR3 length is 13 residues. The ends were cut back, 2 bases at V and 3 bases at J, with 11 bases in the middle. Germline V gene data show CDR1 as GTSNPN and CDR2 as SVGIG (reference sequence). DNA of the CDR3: TGTGCCTGGAGTAGAGGGATTGACTACGAGCAGTACTTC. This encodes CAWSRGIDYEQYF.

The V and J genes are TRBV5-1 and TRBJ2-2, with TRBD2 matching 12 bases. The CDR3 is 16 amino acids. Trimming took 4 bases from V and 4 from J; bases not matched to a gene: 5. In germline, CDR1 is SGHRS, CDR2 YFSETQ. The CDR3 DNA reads TGCGCCAGCAGCGGGGGACTAGCGGGCGGCACCGGGGAGCTGTTTTTT. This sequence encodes CASSGGLAGGTGELFF.

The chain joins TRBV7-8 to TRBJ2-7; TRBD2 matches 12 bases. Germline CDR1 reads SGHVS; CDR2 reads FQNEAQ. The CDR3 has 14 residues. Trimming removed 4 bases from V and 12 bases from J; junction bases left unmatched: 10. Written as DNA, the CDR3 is TGTGCCAGCAGCTCTTCTAGCGGGAGGGATCTCCGGTACTTC. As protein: CASSSSSGRDLRYF.

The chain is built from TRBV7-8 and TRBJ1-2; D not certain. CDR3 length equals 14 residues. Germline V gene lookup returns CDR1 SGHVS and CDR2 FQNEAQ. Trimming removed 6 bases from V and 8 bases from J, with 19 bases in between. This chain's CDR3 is CASSFLEGRSGYTF. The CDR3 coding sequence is TGTGCCAGCAGTTTCCTGGAGGGTAGAAGCGGCTACACCTTC. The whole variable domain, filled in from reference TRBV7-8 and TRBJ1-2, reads GAGVSQSPRYKVAKRGQDVALRCDPISGHVSLFWYQQALGQGPEFLTYFQNEAQLDKSGLPSDRFFAERPEGSVSTLKIQRTQQEDSAVYLCASSFLEGRSGYTFGSGTRLTVV.

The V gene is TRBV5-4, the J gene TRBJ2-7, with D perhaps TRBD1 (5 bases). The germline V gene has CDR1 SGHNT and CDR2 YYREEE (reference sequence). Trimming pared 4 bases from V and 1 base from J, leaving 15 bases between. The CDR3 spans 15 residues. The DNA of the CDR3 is TGTGCCAGCAGCGACCGTGGACACGTTTCCTACGAGCAGTACTTC. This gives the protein CASSDRGHVSYEQYF.

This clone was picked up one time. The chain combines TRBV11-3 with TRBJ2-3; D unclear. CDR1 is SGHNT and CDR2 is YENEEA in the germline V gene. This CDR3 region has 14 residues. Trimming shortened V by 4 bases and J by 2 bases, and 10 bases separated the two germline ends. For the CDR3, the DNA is TGTGCCAGCAGCTACGGTCCCGTCACAGATACGCAGTATTTT. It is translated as CASSYGPVTDTQYF.

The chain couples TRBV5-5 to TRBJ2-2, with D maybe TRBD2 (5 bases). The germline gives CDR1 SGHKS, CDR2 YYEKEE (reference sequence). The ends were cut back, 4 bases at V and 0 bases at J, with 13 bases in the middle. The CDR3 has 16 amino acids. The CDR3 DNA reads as TGTGCCAGCAGCATGGAAAAGGGAGCGAACACCGGGGAGCTGTTTTTT. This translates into CASSMEKGANTGELFF.